The subject of this entry is one T cell receptor (beta chain). The antigen is not known. This specimen belongs to a study of metastatic and nonmetastatic thyroid tumors. Study-level information: It was across blood and tumor or nodule tissue from malignant and benign thyroid patients that repertoires were compared. Points from the study as a whole: Benign nodules reportedly had significantly lower TCR beta diversity than malignant thyroid tumors in blood and tumor.

The entire patient cohort was treatment-naive prior to thyroid surgery. In the original workflow: Building a distant-metastasis classifier for papillary thyroid cancer drew on CDR3 differences across clinicopathological groups. TCRdb re-called the PCR reads via MiXCR. The V and J calls follow TCRdb's processing rather than the paper's. The sample holds about 13,000 clones, about 22% seen once. The CDR3 spans 19 residues. V was cut by 5 bases and J by 2 bases, with 28 bases left in between. The chain has TRBV12-3 or TRBV12-4 and TRBJ2-7, with D uncertain. The source of this sequence is a male donor with papillary thyroid cancer or a benign thyroid nodule (not recorded which). Some clones in this sample may be carry-over from other donors' samples. Sequencing was done on a sample of blood. Here the CDR3 reads CASSVGLWGPDFGAYEQYF. The CDR3 DNA reads TGTGCCAGCAGTGTAGGGCTGTGGGGTCCCGACTTTGGGGCCTACGAGCAGTACTTC.